This TCR beta chain derives from a study of shared clonotypes between healthy human individuals. Profiled with immunoSEQ multiplex PCR; TCRdb holds only in-frame clones, not every one. The table lists about 330,000 clones, roughly 91% of them singletons. Only one count was recorded for this clone. Germline V gene lookup returns CDR1 MGHDK and CDR2 SYGVNS. V was shortened by 2 bases and J by 2 bases, with 13 bases between the two germline ends. This CDR3 region has 16 residues. Sequences were obtained from memory CD8+ T cells sorted from blood. The subset was: CD45RO+ cells pooled with CCR7-negative TemRA cells. The sequence was obtained from a man aged 18 to 29 in good health. The chain uses TRBV25-1 and TRBJ2-1; no clear D gene. CDR3 DNA sequence: TGTGCCAGCAGTGAACACCCGGAGAAACCCTACAATGAGCAGTTCTTC. Its translation is CASSEHPEKPYNEQFF.